This section outlines one T cell receptor (beta chain) sequence together with its context. The data are from a study of blood T cell repertoires in COVID-19. On the study more broadly: Researchers got acute and convalescent COVID-19 samples from the United States, Italy and Spain. Sample material is recorded as cDNA or gDNA derived from T cells, B-cell-depleted T cells, or PBMCs.

Original data processing: Reference gene primer amplification gave nucleated cell count estimates. The assay was immunoSEQ multiplex PCR, and TCRdb's table has in-frame clones only and misses some. V, J and clone size are those of that table, while D and trimming were read from the DNA. Among roughly 250,000 clones, 82% were seen once, and the ten largest hold under 2%. Germline CDR1 and CDR2: MNHEY and SMNVEV (reference sequence). The CDR3 spans 15 residues. With V trimmed by 5 bases and J by 4 bases, 10 bases remained unmatched. The chain uses TRBV27 and TRBJ1-2; TRBD1 agrees at 7 bases. Sequencing input: peripheral blood. The clonotype comes from an elderly woman with acute or convalescent COVID-19. CDR3 amino acids: CASSPRQGILYGYTF. DNA for the CDR3: TGTGCCAGCAGTCCCCGACAGGGCATCCTCTATGGCTACACCTTC.